This T cell receptor (beta chain) was documented in a study of blood T cell repertoires in COVID-19. Study as a whole: Collection of acute and convalescent COVID-19 samples took place in the United States, Italy and Spain. The cDNA or gDNA used as material had been derived from T cells, B-cell-depleted T cells, or PBMCs.

Authors' methods: The assay estimated nucleated cells by amplifying reference gene primers. The table came from immunoSEQ multiplex PCR; TCRdb's copy has only in-frame clones and leaves some out. From that table come the V and J calls and clone size; the DNA was used to work out D and trimming. The data show 330,000 or so clones, 88% seen once. Germline loops: CDR1 MGHDK, CDR2 SYGVNS. V lost 2 bases and J lost 1; bases outside the gene matches: 5. The CDR3 length is 18 residues. Participant reports of clinical history set cohort assignment. The receptor was derived from a man younger than 45 who had recovered from COVID-19. The genes are TRBV25-1 and TRBJ2-6; TRBD1 aligns across 10 bases. The sequenced material came from PBMCs or T cells enriched from blood (not recorded which). The CDR3: CASSEGWGQGSGANVLTF. CDR3 coding DNA: TGTGCCAGCAGTGAAGGGTGGGGACAGGGGTCTGGGGCCAACGTCCTGACTTTC.